What follows are 32 T cell receptor beta chains derived from one specimen sequenced in a study of chemoradiotherapy in HPV16-positive cancers. Sequencing used immunoSEQ multiplex PCR; TCRdb keeps in-frame clones, though not all of them. The repertoire holds 9,500 to 15,000 clones, around 90% seen once, with 2.5% to 3% in the top ten. Collection took place from a patient who underwent chemoradiotherapy. The receptors were sampled from a human donor with HPV-associated anogenital cancer.

The chain combines TRBV6-5 with TRBJ2-1, with D unresolved. Trimming left V 6 bases short and J 0 bases short, with 12 bases between. Germline CDR1 and CDR2: MNHEY and SVGAGI. This CDR3 is 15 amino acids long. This chain's CDR3 is CASRAETLSYNEQFF. The CDR3 DNA reads as TGTGCCAGCAGGGCGGAGACACTCTCCTACAATGAGCAGTTCTTC.

The genes are TRBV30 and TRBJ2-7, with D perhaps being TRBD1 or TRBD2 (6 bases each). Per germline, CDR1 GTSNPN and CDR2 SVGIG (reference sequence). The length of the CDR3 is 14 residues. V was shortened by 0 bases and J by 0 bases, with 9 bases between the two germline ends. CDR3 sequence (DNA): TGTGCCTGGAGTGTCGGGGGCAGCTCCTACGAGCAGTACTTC. Its protein product is CAWSVGGSSYEQYF.

CDR3 bases: TGTGCCAGCAGCCTACAGGGGGGAGACTACGAGCAGTACTTC. It is translated as CASSLQGGDYEQYF. J is TRBJ2-7 and V is TRBV2; TRBD1 aligns across 8 bases. Trimming took 6 bases from V and 3 from J; bases not matched to a gene: 7. Germline V CDR1 and CDR2: SNHLY, FYNNEI. The CDR3 covers 14 residues.

V and J are TRBV5-4 and TRBJ1-2, with a tentative D call TRBD1 (5 bases). The V and J ends lost 2 bases and 4 bases respectively, with 15 bases between them. The length of the CDR3 is 15 residues. CDR1 and CDR2 from the germline V gene are SGHNT and YYREEE (reference sequence). The CDR3 loop is CASSFPGRLGYGYTF. The CDR3 nucleotides read TGTGCCAGCAGCTTCCCGGGACGCCTGGGCTATGGCTACACCTTC.

This clone was found once. The chain couples TRBV19 to TRBJ1-1; D gene ambiguous. The V end was cut by 3 bases, the J end by 12 bases, with 17 bases between. Germline CDR1 and CDR2: LNHDA and SQIVND (reference sequence). The CDR3 has 13 amino acids. The chain's CDR3 is CASSMATNLFTFF. As DNA, the CDR3 is TGTGCCAGTAGTATGGCGACCAACCTTTTTACTTTCTTT.

This chain links TRBV5-1 with TRBJ1-5; tentatively, D is TRBD1 (5 bases). The CDR3 covers 14 residues. Germline CDR1 and CDR2: SGHRS and YFSETQ. The germline V and J ends were trimmed by 4 bases and 3 bases, with 11 bases remaining between them. CDR3 sequence: CASSRDGDNQPQHF. In nucleotides, the CDR3 is TGCGCCAGCAGCCGGGACGGTGACAATCAGCCCCAGCATTTT.

This chain joins TRBV6-5 and TRBJ2-2, with a tentative D call TRBD2 (5 bases). The CDR3 has 15 residues. CDR1 MNHEY and CDR2 SVGAGI come from the germline V gene. With 4 bases removed from V and 0 bases from J, the gap between germline ends came to 9 bases. The CDR3 spells CASSSGIANTGELFF. For the CDR3, the DNA is TGTGCCAGCAGTTCCGGGATCGCGAACACCGGGGAGCTGTTTTTT.

This chain connects TRBV5-4 to TRBJ1-1; possible D gene TRBD1, 5 bases. Germline V gives CDR1 SGHNT, CDR2 YYREEE (reference sequence). CDR3 length: 14 residues. Trimming cost V 5 bases and J 4 bases, with 15 bases left between them. CDR3 amino acids: CASSPSWGFTEAFF. For the CDR3, the DNA is TGTGCCAGCAGTCCGAGCTGGGGCTTCACTGAAGCTTTCTTT.

The chain recombines TRBV7-9 with TRBJ1-5; 7 positions agree with TRBD1. Unmatched junction bases numbered 5, after V lost 6 bases and J lost 0 bases. Germline V gives CDR1 SEHNR, CDR2 FQNEAQ (reference sequence). There are 15 residues in the CDR3. Here the CDR3 DNA reads TGTGCCAGCAGTCCGACAGGGTCTAGCAATCAGCCCCAGCATTTT. Translating gives CASSPTGSSNQPQHF.

On this clone itself: An end of the junction does not agree with germline; a read error may underlie this. This sequence joins TRBV7-9 and TRBJ2-7, with a weak D call TRBD2 (6 bases). The germline V gene has CDR1 SEHNR and CDR2 FQNEAQ (reference sequence). This CDR3 has 13 amino acids. CDR3 in DNA: TGTGCCGGCAGCTTGGGACTTTGGGACGAGCAGTACTTC. It encodes CAGSLGLWDEQYF.

The gene calls are TRBV12-5 and TRBJ1-5; D remains ambiguous. V was trimmed by 1 base and J by 11 bases, leaving 6 bases between them. This CDR3 spans 11 amino acids. CDR1 and CDR2 (germline): LGHNT, FRNRAP. CDR3 in amino acids: CASGLGHAQHF. CDR3 in DNA: TGTGCTAGTGGTTTGGGGCACGCCCAGCATTTT.

V is TRBV5-1 and J is TRBJ1-1; D is undetermined. Germline V gene data show CDR1 as SGHRS and CDR2 as YFSETQ. The V and J ends lost 0 bases and 2 bases respectively, with 11 bases between them. The CDR3 is 15 residues long. CDR3 amino acids: CASSLEPPRNTEAFF. The CDR3, as DNA: TGCGCCAGCAGCTTGGAACCCCCGAGAAACACTGAAGCTTTCTTT. The full variable domain, completed using reference TRBV5-1 and TRBJ1-1, is KAGVTQTPRYLIKTRGQQVTLSCSPISGHRSVSWYQQTPGQGLQFLFEYFSETQRNKGNFPGRFSGRQFSNSRSEMNVSTLELGDSALYLCASSLEPPRNTEAFFGQGTRLTVV.

The chain employs TRBV7-9 and TRBJ1-4, with D hard to call. This CDR3 contains 15 residues. Trimming took 0 bases from V and 4 from J, leaving 9 bases between them. The germline gives CDR1 SEHNR, CDR2 FQNEAQ (reference sequence). Here the CDR3 reads CASSLAPGDNEKLFF. As DNA, the CDR3 is TGTGCCAGCAGCTTAGCTCCTGGAGATAATGAAAAACTGTTTTTT.

This rearrangement joins TRBV10-3 to TRBJ1-2; 8 positions agree with TRBD1. Germline values: CDR1 ENHRY, CDR2 SYGVKD. After removal of 4 bases from V and 10 bases from J, the junction contained 8 bases not matched to a gene. The CDR3 runs 13 residues. This chain's CDR3 is CAISAVQGVDYTF. The CDR3 DNA reads TGTGCCATCAGTGCGGTACAGGGGGTCGACTACACCTTC.

The V and J genes are TRBV5-4 and TRBJ1-3; D unclear. Trimming removed 4 bases at V and 0 bases at J, with 14 bases between. Germline CDR1 SGHNT, CDR2 YYREEE (reference sequence). The CDR3 has 16 residues. The CDR3 loop is CASSPGWLSSGNTIYF. The CDR3 DNA sequence: TGTGCCAGCAGCCCCGGCTGGTTGAGCTCTGGAAACACCATATATTTT.

This clone appeared once. The chain carries TRBV7-5 and TRBJ2-7; no check of the table's D call, TRBD2, against the DNA was made. TRBV7-5 is a pseudogene segment. The CDR3 extends over 15 amino acids. The DNA of the CDR3 is TGTGCCAGAAGCTTAGGACTAGCGGGGATCAACGAGCAGTACTTC. Its translation is CARSLGLAGINEQYF.

The rearrangement uses TRBV7-6 and TRBJ2-5; D is perhaps TRBD2 (5 bases). Trimming cost V 1 base and J 5 bases, with 11 bases left between them. This CDR3 comprises 14 residues. CDR1 is SGHVS, CDR2 FNYEAQ, per germline. CDR3 amino acids: CASSLGLWRETQYF. Here the CDR3 DNA reads TGTGCCAGCAGCTTAGGACTGTGGAGGGAGACCCAGTACTTC.

The V and J genes are TRBV19 and TRBJ1-1; 8 bases match TRBD1. The V segment lost 7 bases and the J segment 1 base; nucleotides outside the gene matches: 5. The CDR3 totals 14 residues. Germline V gene lookup returns CDR1 LNHDA and CDR2 SQIVND (reference sequence). CDR3 sequence (DNA): TGTGCCAGTACCCGGGACAGGAGGAACACTGAAGCTTTCTTT. Translation: CASTRDRRNTEAFF.

V and J are TRBV27 and TRBJ2-7; no clear D gene. The CDR3 totals 12 residues. V gave up 5 bases and J gave up 6 bases, with 11 bases separating them. The germline gives CDR1 MNHEY, CDR2 SMNVEV (reference sequence). The DNA of the CDR3 is TGTGCCAGCAGTCCCCCTGGGCGCGAGCAGTACTTC. Translation gives CASSPPGREQYF.

V usage is TRBV7-8 and J usage is TRBJ1-5, with a weak D call TRBD1 (5 bases). CDR3 length: 13 residues. V was shortened by 9 bases and J by 0 bases, with 9 bases between the two germline ends. Germline CDR1 and CDR2: SGHVS and FQNEAQ. As DNA, the CDR3 is TGTGCCAGTACAGGAGATAGCAATCAGCCCCAGCATTTT. Translation gives CASTGDSNQPQHF. The full variable domain, completed using reference TRBV7-8 and TRBJ1-5, is GAGVSQSPRYKVAKRGQDVALRCDPISGHVSLFWYQQALGQGPEFLTYFQNEAQLDKSGLPSDRFFAERPEGSVSTLKIQRTQQEDSAVYLCASTGDSNQPQHFGDGTRLSIL.

The V call is TRBV6-6, the J call TRBJ2-2; no definite D call. This CDR3 comprises 11 residues. Germline lookup yields CDR1 MNHNY and CDR2 SVGAGI (reference sequence). The V end lost 5 bases, the J end lost 5 bases, and 3 bases lay between the germline ends. The CDR3 DNA is TGTGCCAGCAGTAGTACCGGGGAGCTGTTTTTT. The encoded protein is CASSSTGELFF.

This chain uses TRBV19 with TRBJ2-2; the D is unclear. Trimming cost V 8 bases and J 5 bases, with 9 bases left between them. This CDR3 comprises 12 residues. Germline lookup yields CDR1 LNHDA and CDR2 SQIVND (reference sequence). CDR3 nucleotides: TGTGCCAGTGGAAGAAGAACCGGGGAGCTGTTTTTT. It is translated as CASGRRTGELFF.

The V call is TRBV9, the J call TRBJ2-5, with D possibly being TRBD2 (5 bases). The CDR3 extends over 13 amino acids. Trimming pared 4 bases from V and 5 bases from J, leaving 12 bases between. CDR1 SGDLS and CDR2 YYNGEE come from the germline V gene. CDR3 DNA: TGTGCCAGCAGCTTCTCGGCGGGTGAGACCCAGTACTTC. Its protein product is CASSFSAGETQYF. Full variable domain (missing parts from reference TRBV9 and TRBJ2-5): DSGVTQTPKHLITATGQRVTLRCSPRSGDLSVYWYQQSLDQGLQFLIQYYNGEERAKGNILERFSAQQFPDLHSELNLSSLELGDSALYFCASSFSAGETQYFGPGTRLLVL.

CDR3: CASSIGAGGGSNQPQHF. The CDR3 DNA follows: TGTGCCAGTAGTATAGGGGCAGGGGGCGGGAGCAATCAGCCCCAGCATTTT. V and J are TRBV19 and TRBJ1-5; TRBD1 agrees at 8 bases. V was pared by 1 base and J by 1 base, with 6 bases of the junction left unmatched. The length of the CDR3 is 17 residues. CDR1 and CDR2 from the germline V gene are LNHDA and SQIVND (reference sequence).

This chain links TRBV9 with TRBJ1-1; D not certain. From germline, CDR1 is SGDLS and CDR2 YYNGEE. The CDR3 contains 13 residues. Trimming shortened V by 3 bases and J by 3 bases, and 9 bases separated the two germline ends. The DNA of the CDR3 is TGTGCCAGCAGCGGTGGAGTACACACTGAAGCTTTCTTT. This encodes CASSGGVHTEAFF.

CDR3 residues: CASSLRGYTDTQYF. In DNA form, the CDR3 reads TGTGCCAGCAGCTTAAGGGGTTACACAGATACGCAGTATTTT. The gene calls are TRBV11-2 and TRBJ2-3; D is possibly TRBD1 (5 bases). The ends were cut back, 2 bases at V and 2 bases at J, with 8 bases in the middle. The CDR3 length is 14 residues. Germline V lookup: CDR1 SGHAT, CDR2 FQNNGV.

The chain links TRBV5-1 to TRBJ1-1, with D perhaps matching TRBD1 (5 bases). The V gene lost 4 bases and the J gene lost 4 bases, with 17 bases spanning the gap. Germline loops: CDR1 SGHRS, CDR2 YFSETQ. This CDR3 is built from 15 residues. The CDR3 DNA is TGCGCCAGCAGCGTCGGGGGGTGGGGATCCACTGAAGCTTTCTTT. Translating it yields CASSVGGWGSTEAFF.

The V and J genes are TRBV6-6 and TRBJ2-7; no clear D. V dropped 0 bases and J dropped 2 bases, with 8 bases sitting between them. The CDR3 has 14 amino acids. Germline V gives CDR1 MNHNY, CDR2 SVGAGI (reference sequence). Here the CDR3 DNA reads TGTGCCAGCAGTTACTCGGGCAAACCCTACGAGCAGTACTTC. It specifies CASSYSGKPYEQYF.

V gene TRBV7-2 combines with J gene TRBJ1-2; the D gene is possibly TRBD1 (6 bases). CDR1 SGHTA and CDR2 FQGNSA come from the germline V gene. Trimming left V 2 bases short and J 4 bases short, with 11 bases between. The CDR3 contains 14 residues. The CDR3 coding sequence is TGTGCCAGCAGCTTACTGCCGGGGGCCTATGGCTACACCTTC. It encodes CASSLLPGAYGYTF.

Notes on this clone: Other DNA sequences from this sample encode an identical CDR3 as well. The chain links TRBV6-1 to TRBJ1-5; D is ambiguous. The length of the CDR3 is 15 residues. V was clipped by 1 base and J by 0 bases, with 7 bases between them. Germline V CDR1 and CDR2: MNHNS, SASEGT. The CDR3 protein is CASSEGSYSNQPQHF. The CDR3 nucleotides are TGTGCCAGCAGTGAAGGTTCCTATAGCAATCAGCCCCAGCATTTT.

The DNA for the CDR3 is TGTGCCAGCAGTCCCCGGGACAGCCTCCAAGAGACCCAGTACTTC. This encodes CASSPRDSLQETQYF. The rearrangement uses TRBV27 and TRBJ2-5; TRBD1 aligns across 7 bases. Germline CDR1 MNHEY, CDR2 SMNVEV (reference sequence). The V segment lost 5 bases and the J segment 1 base; nucleotides outside the gene matches: 7. The CDR3 is made up of 15 amino acids.

V and J are TRBV5-1 and TRBJ2-1, with 7 positions matching TRBD2. This CDR3 region has 14 residues. The V gene's germline CDR1 is SGHRS and CDR2 YFSETQ. After removal of 1 base from V and 5 bases from J, the junction contained 3 bases not matched to a gene. CDR3 sequence reads: CASSLTGTNNEQFF. The CDR3 DNA sequence: TGCGCCAGCAGCTTGACCGGGACTAACAATGAGCAGTTCTTC.